Included here is one T cell receptor (beta chain) sequence, with context. While infection was still active, Seattle patients were enrolled and then followed longitudinally. Germline V gene data show CDR1 as SQVTM and CDR2 as ANQGSEA. V lost 6 bases and J lost 7, with 9 bases in between. This CDR3 spans 10 amino acids. The sample originates from a study of blood T cell repertoires in COVID-19. At the level of the study: The study drew acute and convalescent COVID-19 samples from the United States, Italy and Spain. T cells, B-cell-depleted T cells, or PBMCs provided the cDNA or gDNA that served as material.

Original handling: Scientists estimated how many nucleated cells there were by amplifying reference gene primers. Clones were read by immunoSEQ multiplex PCR, and TCRdb kept only the in-frame ones, dropping some. The V and J calls and clone size come from that table; D and trimming were worked out from the DNA. This sample has about 350,000 clones, with around nine tenths found just once. Material for sequencing was peripheral blood. V is TRBV29-1 and J is TRBJ1-1, with D unresolved. This sequence was found in a woman aged 55-69 years with COVID-19, enrolled during active disease. CDR3 DNA sequence: TGCAGCGTATCCGAGGGTGAAGCTTTCTTT. Protein product: CSVSEGEAFF.